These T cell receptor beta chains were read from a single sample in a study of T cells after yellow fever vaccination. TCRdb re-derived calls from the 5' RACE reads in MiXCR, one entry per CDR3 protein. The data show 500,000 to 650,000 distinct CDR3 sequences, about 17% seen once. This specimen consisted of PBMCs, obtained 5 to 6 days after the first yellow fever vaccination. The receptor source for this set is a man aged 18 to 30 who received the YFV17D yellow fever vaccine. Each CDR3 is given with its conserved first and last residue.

cdr3_aa: CATSIGRGGWTEAFF
v_call: TRBV25-1
cdr3_length: 15
j_call: TRBJ1-1

cdr3_aa: CAWSVIELNYGYTF
v_call: TRBV30
cdr3_length: 14
j_call: TRBJ1-2

cdr3_aa: CASSLLGRELFF
v_call: TRBV11-2
cdr3_length: 12
j_call: TRBJ2-2

cdr3_aa: CASSSNNRVTGELFF
v_call: TRBV5-4
cdr3_length: 15
j_call: TRBJ2-2

cdr3_aa: CASSLTGETQNTGELFF
v_call: TRBV7-9
cdr3_length: 17
j_call: TRBJ2-2

cdr3_aa: CASSRTTGGYNEQFF
v_call: TRBV7-9
cdr3_length: 15
j_call: TRBJ2-1

cdr3_aa: CASSSQGQLLGYTF
v_call: TRBV7-2
cdr3_length: 14
j_call: TRBJ1-2

cdr3_aa: CASSLTGGAGPQHF
v_call: TRBV19
cdr3_length: 14
j_call: TRBJ1-5

cdr3_aa: CASQASGGLTGEQYF
v_call: TRBV5-1
cdr3_length: 15
j_call: TRBJ2-7

cdr3_aa: CASSPSGDSPLHF
v_call: TRBV7-2
cdr3_length: 13
j_call: TRBJ1-6

cdr3_aa: CASSLQEGNEKLFF
v_call: TRBV5-1
cdr3_length: 14
j_call: TRBJ1-4

cdr3_aa: CASSLDEGRETQYF
v_call: TRBV7-2
cdr3_length: 14
j_call: TRBJ2-5

cdr3_aa: CASSFRQGALTEAFF
v_call: TRBV7-2
cdr3_length: 15
j_call: TRBJ1-1

cdr3_aa: CSARAGTDQPQHF
v_call: TRBV20-1
cdr3_length: 13
j_call: TRBJ1-5

cdr3_aa: CASRPTGGRVTEAFF
v_call: TRBV12-3/TRBV12-4
cdr3_length: 15
j_call: TRBJ1-1

cdr3_aa: CASSAGSGPNTEAFF
v_call: TRBV18
cdr3_length: 15
j_call: TRBJ1-1

cdr3_aa: CASSKRLAGNFQETQYF
v_call: TRBV4-1
cdr3_length: 17
j_call: TRBJ2-5

cdr3_aa: CASSLGVRQETQYF
v_call: TRBV7-7
cdr3_length: 14
j_call: TRBJ2-5

cdr3_aa: CASSFEVSNEQFF
v_call: TRBV5-1
cdr3_length: 13
j_call: TRBJ2-1

cdr3_aa: CASSGALRDRENIQYF
v_call: TRBV5-5
cdr3_length: 16
j_call: TRBJ2-4

cdr3_aa: CASSYSGGLSTGELFF
v_call: TRBV6-2/TRBV6-3
cdr3_length: 16
j_call: TRBJ2-2

cdr3_aa: CAWSLGINEQFF
v_call: TRBV30
cdr3_length: 12
j_call: TRBJ2-1

cdr3_aa: CASSSLRFGRGSLFSTDTQYF
v_call: TRBV6-2/TRBV6-3
cdr3_length: 21
j_call: TRBJ2-3

cdr3_aa: CASSYLWAQYF
v_call: TRBV6-2/TRBV6-3
cdr3_length: 11
j_call: TRBJ2-3

cdr3_aa: CASSRIVRNGELFF
v_call: TRBV6-1
cdr3_length: 14
j_call: TRBJ2-2

cdr3_aa: CASSRRGNTEAFF
v_call: TRBV4-3
cdr3_length: 13
j_call: TRBJ1-1

cdr3_aa: CASSPSRGVNHEQYF
v_call: TRBV4-1
cdr3_length: 15
j_call: TRBJ2-7

cdr3_aa: CASSLVSSGAYNEQFF
v_call: TRBV7-9
cdr3_length: 16
j_call: TRBJ2-1

cdr3_aa: CASSFTGGPTDTQYF
v_call: TRBV7-2
cdr3_length: 15
j_call: TRBJ2-3

cdr3_aa: CASSLALQGDSTF
v_call: TRBV5-1
cdr3_length: 13
j_call: TRBJ1-2

cdr3_aa: CASSLIGGAQETQYF
v_call: TRBV7-3
cdr3_length: 15
j_call: TRBJ2-5

cdr3_aa: CASSSWRDPSYNEQFF
v_call: TRBV11-2
cdr3_length: 16
j_call: TRBJ2-1

cdr3_aa: CARAWKETQYF
v_call: TRBV27
cdr3_length: 11
j_call: TRBJ2-5

cdr3_aa: CSARGRGHETQYF
v_call: TRBV20-1
cdr3_length: 13
j_call: TRBJ2-5

cdr3_aa: CASSIVRGYRGNEQFF
v_call: TRBV19
cdr3_length: 16
j_call: TRBJ2-1

cdr3_aa: CASSPQDRVGTEAFF
v_call: TRBV7-2
cdr3_length: 15
j_call: TRBJ1-1

cdr3_aa: CASSQVIASSYEQYF
v_call: TRBV4-3
cdr3_length: 15
j_call: TRBJ2-7

cdr3_aa: CASRPRLAGGNEQFF
v_call: TRBV7-2
cdr3_length: 15
j_call: TRBJ2-1

cdr3_aa: CASSLRGSTEAFF
v_call: TRBV9
cdr3_length: 13
j_call: TRBJ1-1

cdr3_aa: CASSVQPRTDTQYF
v_call: TRBV9
cdr3_length: 14
j_call: TRBJ2-3

cdr3_aa: CASSYHGGHLNTEAFF
v_call: TRBV6-2/TRBV6-3
cdr3_length: 16
j_call: TRBJ1-1

cdr3_aa: CSVASGTGGFGHPNIQYF
v_call: TRBV29-1
cdr3_length: 18
j_call: TRBJ2-4

cdr3_aa: CSAQINEQFF
v_call: TRBV20-1
cdr3_length: 10
j_call: TRBJ2-1

cdr3_aa: CSARILAISRDEQFF
v_call: TRBV20-1
cdr3_length: 15
j_call: TRBJ2-1

cdr3_aa: CASSYSGLAGAKRYEQYF
v_call: TRBV6-5
cdr3_length: 18
j_call: TRBJ2-7

cdr3_aa: CASSLAHTRRDQFF
v_call: TRBV7-8
cdr3_length: 14
j_call: TRBJ2-1

cdr3_aa: CASSYGQGNTGELFF
v_call: TRBV10-2
cdr3_length: 15
j_call: TRBJ2-2

cdr3_aa: CASSQVTGTGYQPQHF
v_call: TRBV4-1
cdr3_length: 16
j_call: TRBJ1-5

cdr3_aa: CASSLAVTGFYEQYF
v_call: TRBV5-1
cdr3_length: 15
j_call: TRBJ2-7

cdr3_aa: CATSDPAGGRGETQYF
v_call: TRBV24-1
cdr3_length: 16
j_call: TRBJ2-5

cdr3_aa: CASRPGQGADTQYF
v_call: TRBV12-3/TRBV12-4
cdr3_length: 14
j_call: TRBJ2-3

cdr3_aa: CASSQDAGHTNEAFF
v_call: TRBV3-1
cdr3_length: 15
j_call: TRBJ1-1